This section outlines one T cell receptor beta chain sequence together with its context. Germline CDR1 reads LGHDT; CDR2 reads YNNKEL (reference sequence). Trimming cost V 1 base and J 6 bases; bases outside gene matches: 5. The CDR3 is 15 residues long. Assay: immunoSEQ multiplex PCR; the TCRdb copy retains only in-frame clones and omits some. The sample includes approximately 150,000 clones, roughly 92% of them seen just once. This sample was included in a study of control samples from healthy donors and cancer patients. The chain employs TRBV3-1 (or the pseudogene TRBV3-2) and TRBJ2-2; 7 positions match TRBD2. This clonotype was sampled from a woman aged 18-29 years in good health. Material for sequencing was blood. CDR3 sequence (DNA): TGTGCCAGCAGCCAAGTCCAGGGAGGGTCCGGGGAGCTGTTTTTT. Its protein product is CASSQVQGGSGELFF.